This section outlines one T cell receptor (beta chain) sequence together with its context. What it recognizes is unknown. This record comes from a study of long-term antiretroviral therapy in people with HIV. Study conclusions and caveats: All blood samples came from the years 2004 to 2017, possibly under older ART regimens. Despite increasing after ART, diversity remained lower than that of transplant donor controls.

Donors needed at least one pre-ART PBMC sample plus at least two post-ART samples. Germline CDR1 SGHAT, CDR2 FQNNGV. V gave up 3 bases and J gave up 3 bases, with 15 bases separating them. The CDR3 is 16 residues long. The immunoSEQ assay was v3.0, run at survey level. Profiled with immunoSEQ multiplex PCR; TCRdb holds only in-frame clones, not every one. The table shows roughly 19,000 clones, with more than 65% occurring only once. This sequence was found in a man aged 40-49 years with HIV. The rearrangement uses TRBV11-2 and TRBJ2-1; D uncertain. The specimen comprised unsorted PBMCs, sampled less than 2.5 years after starting antiretroviral therapy. The CDR3: CASSFAGLGNYNEQFF. The CDR3 coding sequence is TGTGCCAGCAGCTTCGCTGGGCTGGGAAACTACAATGAGCAGTTCTTC.